This TCR beta chain was captured in a study of cytomegalovirus exposure and HLA in healthy donors. Between the trimmed V and J ends, which lost 1 base and 8 bases, there was a span of 9 bases. Germline loops: CDR1 SEHNR, CDR2 FQNEAQ (reference sequence). This CDR3 comprises 14 residues. By share, this clone ranks as medium-sized. Amplification used 60 Vbeta primers and 13 Jbeta primers. Produced via immunoSEQ multiplex PCR; TCRdb's table is partial and in-frame only. Of about 120,000 clones listed, roughly 80% are singletons. Sequencing was performed on PBMCs. The sequence came from a man in his thirties or forties in good health and CMV-seronegative. This sequence joins TRBV7-9 and TRBJ1-6, with D tentatively TRBD1 (5 bases). CDR3 in DNA: TGTGCCAGCAGCTTAGGACAGATGGATTCACCCCTCCACTTT. This codes for CASSLGQMDSPLHF.